Below are 26 T cell receptor beta chains sequenced from a single sample in a study of tumor and adjacent non-tumor tissue in lung cancer. The template was RNA from unsorted bulk tissue. More than 3 cm separated this lung sample from the edge of the tumor. The library came from three nested PCR rounds adapted from ARM-PCR protocols. TCRdb re-called the multiplex PCR reads with MiXCR, one entry per CDR3 protein. The sample gives around 99,000 distinct CDR3 sequences, about 64% of which show up once; around 20% is in the top ten. The sample comprised distant non-tumor lung tissue. The receptors originated from a man in his fifties or sixties with non-small cell lung cancer.

On this clonotype: In this CDR3 the conserved last residue, phenylalanine or tryptophan, is missing, so a read error is likely. The V and J genes are TRBV4-1 and TRBJ2-2; perhaps TRBD2 as D (5 bases). Germline CDR1 MGHRA, CDR2 YSYEKL. The CDR3 sequence is 17 residues long. CDR3: CASNQEEGRPNTGELFL. For the CDR3, the DNA is TGCGCCAGCAACCAAGAGGAAGGGAGACCAAACACCGGGGAGCTGTTTCTT.

A note on this clonotype: At one of its ends the junction is not consistent with the germline gene, which may arise from a read error. The chain recombines TRBV20-1 with TRBJ2-7, with 12 bases identical to TRBD2. The CDR3 length is 14 residues. Germline-derived CDR1 and CDR2 are DFQATT and SNEGSKA (reference sequence). CDR3 in amino acids: CSARLAGGSYERYF. As DNA, the CDR3 is TGCAGTGCTAGACTAGCGGGGGGGTCCTACGAGCGGTACTTC.

As to this clonotype: The junction does not match germline at one end; this may be a read error. J is TRBJ2-1 and V is TRBV29-1; D gene uncertain. This CDR3 is 15 amino acids long. CDR1 and CDR2 (germline): SQVTM, ANQGSEA. This CDR3 is CGVEGKHSFYNEQFF. The CDR3 region has the DNA TGCGGCGTTGAAGGTAAACACAGCTTCTACAATGAGCAATTCTTC.

With regard to this clonotype: This may be a read error, as it is one base from a much larger clone. The V call is TRBV10-3, the J call TRBJ2-2; D perhaps matches TRBD1 (5 bases). Germline V CDR1 and CDR2: ENHRY, SYGVKD. The CDR3 is 15 residues long. The chain's CDR3 is CAISVTGLNIGELFF. The CDR3 nucleotides read TGTGCCATCAGTGTTACAGGATTGAACATCGGGGAGCTGTTTTTT.

V usage is TRBV7-3 and J usage is TRBJ2-2; D perhaps matches TRBD1 (5 bases). The CDR3 length is 15 residues. CDR1 is SGHTA and CDR2 is FQGTGA in the germline V gene. The V gene lost 5 bases and the J gene lost 3 bases, with 13 bases spanning the gap. Written as DNA, the CDR3 is TGTGCCAGCAGCCGGACACGGGCAGACACCGGGGAGCTGTTTTTT. Translating gives CASSRTRADTGELFF.

In its sample, this clonotype was seen a few times. A read error may be the cause here, since a much bigger clone is one base away. The genes are TRBV6-6 and TRBJ2-6; unclear D gene. CDR3 size: 15 residues. In germline, CDR1 is MNHNY, CDR2 SVGAGI (reference sequence). Between the trimmed V and J ends, which lost 7 bases and 3 bases, there was a span of 13 bases. The CDR3 nucleotides read TGTGCCAGCACCTACCTGATCTATGGGGCCAACGTCCTGACTTTC. Translating gives CASTYLIYGANVLTF.

This clonotype was seen more than once but under ten times. This chain joins TRBV28 and TRBJ1-3; 9 nucleotides match TRBD1. The CDR3 totals 15 residues. V trimming: 5 bases; J trimming: 11 bases; junction bases outside the gene matches: 13. Looked up from germline, CDR1 is MDHEN and CDR2 is SYDVKM. CDR3 loop: CASSPWTGALPAIYF. Written as DNA, the CDR3 is TGTGCCAGCAGTCCCTGGACAGGGGCCCTCCCGGCCATATATTTT.

This clonotype was seen repeatedly, ten times or more. V gene TRBV6-2 or TRBV6-3 combines with J gene TRBJ1-2, with 7 bases lining up with TRBD1. The trim removed 5 bases at V and 8 bases at J, leaving 8 bases unmatched. The CDR3 spans 13 residues. CDR1 and CDR2 from the germline V gene are MNHEY and SVGEGT. CDR3 nucleotides: TGTGCCAGCAGTCGACGGGACAGAGGCGGCTACACCTTC. It specifies CASSRRDRGGYTF.

Comment on this clonotype: A read error is possible here, since a much larger clone lies one base away. Lacking the conserved final phenylalanine or tryptophan, this CDR3 likely reflects a read error. Written as DNA, the CDR3 is TGTGCCAGCACCGGGGGAGCCAAGCGAAACGAGCAGTACTCC. Protein sequence: CASTGGAKRNEQYS. The J gene is TRBJ2-7, the V gene TRBV28; D may be TRBD2 (6 bases). There are 14 residues in the CDR3. Germline V gene sequence: CDR1 MDHEN, CDR2 SYDVKM. V was cut by 7 bases and J by 5 bases, with 18 bases left in between.

This clonotype has at least ten counts. The chain links TRBV6-1 to TRBJ2-7; 7 nucleotides agree with TRBD1. J was trimmed by 0 bases and V by 6 bases; bases with no gene match: 8. The CDR3 is made up of 15 amino acids. Germline V gene lookup returns CDR1 MNHNS and CDR2 SASEGT. The CDR3 protein is CASRTTGDGSYEQYF. The CDR3 DNA is TGTGCCAGCAGAACCACAGGGGATGGCTCCTACGAGCAGTACTTC.

The chain is built from TRBV11-3 and TRBJ2-6; 9 bases are a match to TRBD1. The germline CDR1 and CDR2 sequences are SGHNT and YENEEA. The CDR3 covers 17 residues. The junction had 18 bases not matched to a gene; V was cut back by 9 bases and J by 9 bases. In DNA, the CDR3 is TGTGCCAGGAGCCCAGGGACAGGGAACTCTGGGAGCAACGTCCTGACTTTC. Its translation: CARSPGTGNSGSNVLTF.

This chain links TRBV12-5 with TRBJ2-1; 11 nucleotides line up with TRBD2. The junction had 3 bases not matched to a gene; V was cut back by 7 bases and J by 4 bases. CDR3 size: 14 residues. CDR1 and CDR2 (germline): LGHNT, FRNRAP. The CDR3 protein is CASALAGAYNEQFF. CDR3 in DNA: TGTGCTAGTGCACTAGCGGGGGCTTACAATGAGCAGTTCTTC.

A word on this clonotype: Being one base from a much bigger clone, this may be a read error. The chain has TRBV4-1 and TRBJ2-5; D is possibly TRBD2 (5 bases). The CDR3 loop spans 15 amino acids. Germline-derived CDR1 and CDR2 are MGHRA and YSYEKL. The CDR3 is CASSQAPSPGETRYF. The CDR3 nucleotides are TGCGCCAGCAGCCAAGCCCCATCCCCCGGGGAGACCCGGTACTTC.

This clonotype was seen a few times. CDR3 in amino acids: CATSSLTKNNEQFF. CDR3 coding DNA: TGTGCCACCAGCAGCTTGACTAAGAACAATGAGCAGTTCTTC. The J gene is TRBJ2-1, the V gene TRBV15, with a weak D call TRBD2 (5 bases). The germline gives CDR1 LNHNV, CDR2 YYDKDF (reference sequence). The length of the CDR3 is 14 residues. The V end lost 3 bases, the J end lost 5 bases, and 11 bases lay between the germline ends.

This clonotype has more than one count but fewer than ten. A single base separates this from a much larger clone, so it may be a read error. J is TRBJ2-4 and V is TRBV12-3 or TRBV12-4; tentative D call: TRBD1 (6 bases). The CDR3 runs 14 residues. The CDR3 DNA reads TGTACCAGCAGTTTCGGGACATCCAAAAACATTCAGTACTTC. Amino acids: CTSSFGTSKNIQYF.

A remark on this clonotype: One end of the junction varies from germline; a read error may be responsible. The J gene is TRBJ1-2, the V gene TRBV4-2; no reliable D call. Germline V gene sequence: CDR1 LGHNA, CDR2 YNFKEQ. The CDR3 has 13 amino acids. This chain's CDR3 is CTSSQVTTYGYTF. Here the CDR3 DNA reads TGTACCAGCAGCCAGGTTACAACTTATGGCTACACCTTC.

This clonotype occurred a few times. V is TRBV12-3 or TRBV12-4 and J is TRBJ2-3, with D perhaps TRBD1 (5 bases). Trimming took off 8 bases at V and 2 bases at J, with 17 bases between the two ends. CDR3 length: 15 residues. The CDR3 here is CASGRLGAHTDTQYF. CDR3 DNA sequence: TGTGCCAGCGGACGCCTTGGGGCCCACACAGATACGCAGTATTTT.

In this sample, this clonotype turned up many times. This chain uses TRBV7-9 with TRBJ2-5; 9 nucleotides align to TRBD1. CDR3 size: 16 residues. The germline V gene has CDR1 SEHNR and CDR2 FQNEAQ (reference sequence). Unmatched junction bases numbered 8, after V lost 0 bases and J lost 6 bases. Here the CDR3 reads CASSLARGQGGQTQYF. The CDR3 DNA reads as TGTGCCAGCAGCTTAGCGAGGGGACAGGGAGGACAGACCCAGTACTTC.

In regard to this clonotype: At one end the junction does not follow the germline gene, possibly because of a read error. The genes are TRBV14 and TRBJ2-1; D gene ambiguous. The CDR3 is made up of 13 amino acids. In germline, CDR1 is SGHDN, CDR2 FVKESK. CDR3 sequence: CARSPNLNNEQFF. The CDR3 bases are TGTGCCAGAAGCCCCAACTTGAACAATGAGCAGTTCTTC.

Comment on this clonotype: Possible read error: a much larger clone is one base away. The V call is TRBV12-3 or TRBV12-4, the J call TRBJ2-6; maybe TRBD2 (5 bases). The CDR3 extends over 13 amino acids. Deletions cut 8 bases from V and 3 bases from J, with 8 bases between. The CDR3 spells CASRDIGANVLTF. CDR3 DNA: TGTGCCAGCCGGGATATTGGGGCCAACGTCCTGACTTTC.

This clonotype showed up many times. The chain joins TRBV20-1 to TRBJ2-3, with 8 positions matching TRBD2. Germline V gene data show CDR1 as DFQATT and CDR2 as SNEGSKA (reference sequence). The CDR3 has 12 residues. After removal of 7 bases from V and 3 bases from J, the junction contained 3 bases not matched to a gene. CDR3 nucleotide sequence: TGCAGTGTCGGGGGGGGGACAGATACGCAGTATTTT. Its translation is CSVGGGTDTQYF.

This clonotype was found a few times. CDR3 protein: CATSDWGLVSSTDTQYF. In DNA, the CDR3 is TGTGCCACCAGTGATTGGGGACTTGTCTCTAGCACAGATACGCAGTATTTT. The chain uses TRBV24-1 and TRBJ2-3; possibly TRBD2 for D (6 bases). Trimming stripped 2 bases from V and 0 bases from J, with 14 bases between. This CDR3 comprises 17 residues. Germline V lookup: CDR1 KGHDR, CDR2 SFDVKD.

About this clonotype itself: One end of the junction varies from germline; a read error may be responsible. The V and J genes are TRBV11-2 and TRBJ2-3; D tentatively fits TRBD1 or TRBD2 (5 bases each). CDR1 is SGHAT and CDR2 is FQNNGV in the germline V gene. The CDR3 loop spans 16 amino acids. The CDR3 protein is CAGSLDGRGDADTQYF. DNA of the CDR3: TGTGCCGGCAGCTTAGACGGACGAGGGGACGCAGATACGCAGTATTTT.

The CDR3 DNA is TGCAGCGCTCCGGGACTAGCGGGACACAATGAGCAGTTCTTC. It translates to CSAPGLAGHNEQFF. This chain uses TRBV29-1 with TRBJ2-1; 13 bases map to TRBD2. The junction had 5 bases not matched to a gene; V was cut back by 7 bases and J by 5 bases. This CDR3 has 14 residues. The germline V gene encodes CDR1 SQVTM and CDR2 ANQGSEA.

V and J are TRBV6-1 and TRBJ2-7; TRBD2 matches 9 bases. From germline, CDR1 is MNHNS and CDR2 SASEGT. V was clipped by 10 bases and J by 0 bases; unmatched bases: 10. CDR3 length equals 15 residues. The CDR3 spells CAISEEAGGSYEQYF. CDR3 DNA sequence: TGTGCCATTAGTGAAGAAGCGGGGGGCTCCTACGAGCAGTACTTC.

This clonotype has more than one count but fewer than ten. The chain uses TRBV4-3 and TRBJ2-3; TRBD2 agrees at 7 bases. V was pared by 4 bases and J by 5 bases, with 9 bases of the junction left unmatched. Germline V CDR1 and CDR2: LGHNA, YSLEER. The CDR3 contains 15 residues. CDR3 protein: CASSPKGGPVDTQYF. CDR3 in DNA: TGCGCCAGCAGCCCCAAGGGAGGGCCGGTAGATACGCAGTATTTT.